This T cell receptor beta chain was observed in a study of CD8 T cells in Susac syndrome. With random hexamers, 0.5 to 1 ug RNA was reverse transcribed. An immunoSEQ multiplex PCR amplified TCR beta CDR3 over 54 Vbeta and 13 Jbeta. From the immunoSEQ multiplex PCR reads, TCRdb called clonotypes with MiXCR, one entry per CDR3 protein. The sample consists of about 210,000 distinct CDR3 sequences, about 95% of them appearing once. CD8+ and CD4+ T cells circulating in blood were sequenced for TCR beta. Relapsing-remitting disease, either stable or active, was present in the treatment-naive patients who were the multiple sclerosis controls. FACS was used to enrich TEMRA cells, whereas the CD8+ and CD4+ T cells were obtained by negative isolation. The CDR3 is 17 residues long. Germline CDR1 is SEHNR and CDR2 is FQNEAQ (reference sequence). V gave up 5 bases and J gave up 7 bases; unmatched junction bases: 11.

The sample taken for sequencing was CD4+ T cells from PBMCs. The chain links TRBV7-9 to TRBJ2-1; 13 positions match TRBD2. This TCR derives from a human donor with multiple sclerosis. DNA of the CDR3: TGTGCCAGCAGCCCAAAAATCCGACTAGCGGGAGGTAATGAGCAGTTCTTC. Encoded protein: CASSPKIRLAGGNEQFF.